The TCR beta chain described here comes from a study of T cells in localized non-small cell lung cancer. Clones were sequenced by immunoSEQ multiplex PCR, and TCRdb holds only the in-frame ones, with some missing. The data show tens of thousands of clones, with nearly 90% seen just once and 10% held by the top ten. The V end lost 6 bases, the J end lost 1 base, and 10 bases lay between the germline ends. CDR3 size: 14 residues. Per the germline V gene, CDR1 is SGHRS and CDR2 is YFSETQ. Source: peripheral blood, taken before any cancer treatment. This clonotype was sampled from a woman between 35 and 70 years old with stage I lung adenocarcinoma. J is TRBJ2-2 and V is TRBV5-1, with D unresolved. The CDR3 region has the DNA TGCGCCAGCACCCTGACATTGAACACCGGGGAGCTGTTTTTT. It specifies CASTLTLNTGELFF.